The 6 T cell receptor beta chains below were found in one sample sequenced in a study of blood T cell repertoires in COVID-19. Only in-frame clones appear in the TCRdb table, and some are missing; sequencing was by immunoSEQ multiplex PCR. Here the sample spans hundreds of thousands of clones, roughly 87% being singletons. Sequencing was carried out using PBMCs or T cells enriched from blood (not recorded which). The source is a woman between 18 and 29 years old who had recovered from COVID-19.

This chain joins TRBV27 and TRBJ2-5; 10 bases are a match to TRBD2. The V segment lost 6 bases and the J segment 2 bases; nucleotides outside the gene matches: 3. The CDR3 is 14 amino acids. Germline loops: CDR1 MNHEY, CDR2 SMNVEV (reference sequence). This chain's CDR3 is CASRKLAGQETQYF. CDR3 in DNA: TGTGCCAGCAGAAAACTAGCGGGGCAAGAGACCCAGTACTTC.

The rearrangement uses TRBV5-1 and TRBJ1-5, with 10 positions matching TRBD1. The V gene's germline CDR1 is SGHRS and CDR2 YFSETQ. The CDR3 is 14 residues long. Trimming took 4 bases from V and 7 from J; bases not matched to a gene: 5. The CDR3 reads CASSAGQGEQPQHF. The DNA for the CDR3 is TGCGCCAGCAGCGCCGGACAGGGGGAGCAGCCCCAGCATTTT.

V usage is TRBV7-2 and J usage is TRBJ1-2; D is perhaps TRBD1 (6 bases). Germline V gene lookup returns CDR1 SGHTA and CDR2 FQGNSA. V lost 0 bases, J lost 5 bases, and 10 bases lay in between. The CDR3 length is 14 residues. CDR3 sequence (DNA): TGTGCCAGCAGCTTAGCGCAGGGGCAGTATGGCTACACCTTC. Translating gives CASSLAQGQYGYTF.

The CDR3 region has the DNA TGTGCCTGGAGCGGTCCGGGACAGAGTACCAACTATGGCTACACCTTC. It codes for CAWSGPGQSTNYGYTF. The rearrangement joins TRBV30 to TRBJ1-2; TRBD1 agrees at 7 bases. The CDR3 loop spans 16 amino acids. Per germline, CDR1 GTSNPN and CDR2 SVGIG (reference sequence). With V trimmed by 3 bases and J by 2 bases, 12 bases remained unmatched.

This rearrangement joins TRBV28 to TRBJ1-2, with 7 positions matching TRBD1. J gave up 4 bases and V 6 bases, and 8 bases lay outside the gene matches. This CDR3 spans 14 amino acids. In germline, CDR1 is MDHEN, CDR2 SYDVKM. The chain's CDR3 is CASSSPGGSYGYTF. CDR3 DNA sequence: TGTGCCAGCAGCTCCCCAGGGGGAAGCTATGGCTACACCTTC.

The rearrangement links TRBV19 to TRBJ2-7; D is possibly TRBD1 (6 bases). CDR1 and CDR2 (germline): LNHDA, SQIVND (reference sequence). Trimming took 6 bases from V and 2 from J, leaving 14 bases between them. The CDR3 is 14 amino acids. For the CDR3, the DNA is TGTGCCAGTAGATCCCTCCGGGACACCTACGAGCAGTACTTC. Translation: CASRSLRDTYEQYF.